This T cell receptor beta chain was obtained from a study of CD8 T cells in Susac syndrome. With random hexamers, reverse transcription was performed on roughly 0.45 to 1 ug of RNA. TCR beta CDR3 was amplified by immunoSEQ multiplex PCR. This amplification extended across 54 Vbeta and 13 Jbeta segments. TCRdb analysed the immunoSEQ multiplex PCR reads with MiXCR anew, one entry per CDR3 protein. The sample yields 160,000 or so distinct CDR3 sequences, 95% seen once. CD8+ and CD4+ T cells from blood underwent TCR beta sequencing, which was carried out in a high-throughput format. The multiple sclerosis controls were treatment-naive patients affected by stable or active relapsing-remitting disease. FACS enriched CD8+ TEMRA cells, while bulk CD8+ and CD4+ were negatively isolated. Sequencing was carried out using CD8+ T cells from PBMCs. The TCR was taken from a human donor with multiple sclerosis.

CDR3 bases: TGTGCCAGCAGCCTCACTAGCGGGGGCAGCTCCGAGCAGTACTTC. Translated: CASSLTSGGSSEQYF. The chain carries TRBV2 and TRBJ2-7; 11 nucleotides match TRBD2. The CDR3 covers 15 residues. CDR1 and CDR2 (germline): SNHLY, FYNNEI. Trimming took 6 bases from V and 6 from J; bases not matched to a gene: 10.